Reported below is one TCR beta chain. The germline CDR1 and CDR2 sequences are MGHDK and SYGVNS. Trimming left V 3 bases short and J 3 bases short, with 11 bases between. This CDR3 spans 15 amino acids. This record belongs to a study of shared clonotypes between healthy human individuals. Repertoires were generated with immunoSEQ multiplex PCR, while TCRdb's copy carries only in-frame clones and drops some. The table has 1.6 million or so clones, roughly 97% seen once. The TCR originated in a man younger than 45 in good health. The specimen was naive CD4+ T cells sorted from blood. Specified subset: CD45RA+ positively selected. The chain joins TRBV25-1 to TRBJ1-4; D is ambiguous. The CDR3 is CASSDITLANEKLFF. The DNA of the CDR3 is TGTGCCAGCAGTGACATAACACTAGCTAATGAAAAACTGTTTTTT.